This TCR beta chain was captured by sequencing in a study of blood T cell repertoires in COVID-19. Overall study: Sites in the United States, Italy and Spain provided acute and convalescent COVID-19 samples. In each case, the material was cDNA or gDNA derived from T cells, B-cell-depleted T cells, or PBMCs.

V shed 4 bases and J 3 bases; nucleotides not matched to a gene: 9. Germline V gene lookup returns CDR1 SGHDT and CDR2 YYEEEE. This CDR3 has 15 amino acids. Participants were placed into cohorts based on the clinical history they reported. This clone was counted once. The repertoire was sequenced with immunoSEQ multiplex PCR; TCRdb's copy has only in-frame clones and lacks some. The table records roughly 220,000 clones, around 87% of them present only once. The J gene is TRBJ2-5, the V gene TRBV5-6; 7 nucleotides line up with TRBD1. What was sequenced was PBMCs or T cells enriched from blood (not recorded which). The receptor's source is a man younger than 40 who had been exposed to COVID-19. CDR3 protein: CASSQIYDREETQYF. CDR3 in DNA: TGTGCCAGCAGCCAAATCTACGACAGGGAAGAGACCCAGTACTTC.